This TCR beta chain was found in a study of blood T cell repertoires in COVID-19. In the study overall: COVID-19 samples collected from the United States, Italy and Spain covered acute and convalescent phases. Sources were T cells, B-cell-depleted T cells, or PBMCs; the material itself was cDNA or gDNA.

Trimming stripped 4 bases from V and 5 bases from J, with 11 bases between. The CDR3 consists of 13 residues. From germline, CDR1 is KGHSH and CDR2 LQKENI. How the authors handled the data: Cell counts per sample came from amplifying reference gene primers. Clones were sequenced by immunoSEQ multiplex PCR, and TCRdb holds only the in-frame ones, with some missing. V, J and clone size reflect that table, while D and trimming were determined from the DNA. This table holds 200,000 to 250,000 clones, more than 65% found once. The chain is built from TRBV18 and TRBJ1-1; D call uncertain. Specimen: peripheral blood. The sequence was obtained from a woman aged 40 to 50 with active or convalescent COVID-19. In nucleotides, the CDR3 is TGTGCCAGCTCACGTGAGGGCGCAACTGAAGCTTTCTTT. This gives the protein CASSREGATEAFF.